This T cell receptor beta chain was profiled in a study of blood T cell repertoires in COVID-19. As for the study in general: COVID-19 samples from acute and convalescent phases originated in the United States, Italy and Spain. The cDNA or gDNA used as material had been derived from T cells, B-cell-depleted T cells, or PBMCs.

TCRdb's table, derived via immunoSEQ multiplex PCR, lists solely in-frame clones and lacks some. In the table there are about 160,000 clones, 85% of which are singletons. Between the trimmed V and J ends, which lost 4 bases and 0 bases, there was a span of 4 bases. In germline, CDR1 is LGHDT, CDR2 YNNKEL (reference sequence). The CDR3 contains 12 residues. The chain joins TRBV3-1 (or the pseudogene TRBV3-2) to TRBJ2-7; no definite D call. The source of this sequence is a human donor with acute or convalescent COVID-19. The donor label of this sample is uncertain. The sequencing sample was made of peripheral blood. CDR3: CASSPSSYEQYF. CDR3 DNA sequence: TGTGCCAGCAGCCCCAGCTCCTACGAGCAGTACTTC.